The 19 T cell receptor beta chains in this list originate from one sample, sequenced in a study of T-cell reconstitution after alpha-beta-depleted transplantation in children. Unique molecular identifiers were incorporated when the TCRbeta library was constructed. TCRdb reprocessed the PCR reads via MiXCR and lists one record per CDR3 protein. The sample contains some 550,000 distinct CDR3 sequences, around 16% of which appear only once. Source: PBMCs from the stem cell graft donor, taken from the stem cell graft. The receptor source for this set is a human donor who donated a stem cell graft to a child with acute lymphoblastic leukemia.

The chain is built from TRBV27 and TRBJ2-7, with 7 bases fitting TRBD2. Germline loops: CDR1 MNHEY, CDR2 SMNVEV (reference sequence). Trimming removed 0 bases from V and 2 bases from J; junction bases left unmatched: 4. There are 15 residues in the CDR3. The DNA for the CDR3 is TGTGCCAGCAGTTTATCTGCGGGAGTAGCCTACGAGCAGTACTTC. Translated: CASSLSAGVAYEQYF.

This chain connects TRBV9 to TRBJ2-1; perhaps D is TRBD1 or TRBD2 (5 bases each). V shed 4 bases and J shed 5 bases, with 22 bases lying between them. Germline assignment: CDR1 SGDLS and CDR2 YYNGEE. The CDR3 has 17 amino acids. The CDR3 bases are TGTGCCAGCAGCCTCTTTCGGGGCCTCCTGGGGGACAATGAGCAGTTCTTC. Protein: CASSLFRGLLGDNEQFF.

This clonotype was seen a few times. The chain couples TRBV29-1 to TRBJ2-7, with TRBD1 as a possible D gene (6 bases). V dropped 2 bases and J dropped 3 bases, with 17 bases sitting between them. Germline-derived CDR1 and CDR2 are SQVTM and ANQGSEA. This CDR3 comprises 15 residues. This CDR3 is CSVELAWTVGYEQYF. CDR3 nucleotide sequence: TGCAGCGTTGAACTCGCTTGGACAGTGGGCTACGAGCAGTACTTC.

In this sample, this clonotype turned up a few times. This sequence joins TRBV13 and TRBJ1-1, with D unclear. Germline-derived CDR1 and CDR2 are PRHDT and FYEKMQ (reference sequence). Trimming removed 4 bases from V and 2 bases from J, with 8 bases in between. CDR3 size: 13 residues. CDR3: CASSSGFNTEAFF. CDR3 DNA sequence: TGTGCCAGCAGCTCTGGGTTTAACACTGAAGCTTTCTTT.

This chain connects TRBV12-3 or TRBV12-4 to TRBJ1-5; TRBD1 aligns across 9 bases. J was trimmed by 6 bases and V by 3 bases; bases with no gene match: 3. CDR3 length: 14 residues. CDR3 region: CASSLSTGGQPQHF. As DNA, the CDR3 is TGTGCCAGCAGTTTGTCGACAGGGGGTCAGCCCCAGCATTTT.

The table lists this clonotype with a few counts. The genes are TRBV4-1 and TRBJ2-2; TRBD2 agrees at 7 bases. From germline, CDR1 is MGHRA and CDR2 YSYEKL. The CDR3 spans 20 residues. J lost 13 bases, V lost 0 bases, and 26 bases had no gene match. This chain's CDR3 is CASSQDKFRDYSFFRHGLFF. The CDR3 DNA sequence: TGCGCCAGCAGCCAAGATAAATTCCGGGACTATTCGTTTTTCCGGCATGGGCTGTTTTTT.

The chain employs TRBV25-1 and TRBJ1-2; D remains ambiguous. V was pared by 1 base and J by 3 bases, with 12 bases between. Germline-derived CDR1 and CDR2 are MGHDK and SYGVNS. The CDR3 totals 15 residues. The CDR3 is CASSEFVGQDYGYTF. The CDR3 coding sequence is TGTGCCAGCAGTGAATTCGTAGGGCAGGACTATGGCTACACCTTC.

This clonotype was seen more than once but under ten times. The chain is built from TRBV7-3 and TRBJ2-3; 10 nucleotides line up with TRBD1. There are 15 residues in the CDR3. V gave up 5 bases and J gave up 6 bases; unmatched junction bases: 8. In germline, CDR1 is SGHTA, CDR2 FQGTGA. DNA for the CDR3: TGTGCCAGCAGCCCGGACAGGGGGATTGCGGATACGCAGTATTTT. Its protein product is CASSPDRGIADTQYF.

The chain is built from TRBV25-1 and TRBJ2-7; 7 bases map to TRBD2. Trimming removed 8 bases from V and 7 bases from J; junction bases left unmatched: 11. Germline values: CDR1 MGHDK, CDR2 SYGVNS. The CDR3 extends over 13 amino acids. CDR3 amino acids: CASGARGVGEQYF. DNA for the CDR3: TGTGCCAGCGGTGCCCGGGGGGTCGGAGAGCAGTACTTC.

This clonotype was seen a handful of times. V usage is TRBV5-1 and J usage is TRBJ2-7, with TRBD2 matching over 8 bases. The germline V gene has CDR1 SGHRS and CDR2 YFSETQ. J gave up 0 bases and V 4 bases, and 12 bases lay outside the gene matches. This CDR3 has 17 residues. In DNA, the CDR3 is TGCGCCAGCAGCACCGGGACTAGTGGGAAGAGCTCCTACGAGCAGTACTTC. Translation gives CASSTGTSGKSSYEQYF.

This clonotype was recorded at least ten times. The V and J genes are TRBV5-1 and TRBJ2-5; 12 nucleotides match TRBD2. V trimming: 2 bases; J trimming: 4 bases; junction bases outside the gene matches: 3. This CDR3 is built from 15 residues. Per germline, CDR1 SGHRS and CDR2 YFSETQ. CDR3 bases: TGCGCCAGCAGCTTACAGACTAGCGGGAGAGAGACCCAGTACTTC. Protein: CASSLQTSGRETQYF.

This chain joins TRBV19 and TRBJ2-2; D remains unclear. Trimming pared 8 bases from V and 3 bases from J, leaving 13 bases between. The CDR3 totals 14 residues. Germline-derived CDR1 and CDR2 are LNHDA and SQIVND (reference sequence). Written as DNA, the CDR3 is TGTGCCAGTCGGACGGAATCATACACCGGGGAGCTGTTTTTT. This sequence encodes CASRTESYTGELFF.

This clonotype came up many times. The chain carries TRBV4-1 and TRBJ1-5; D unresolved. CDR1 is MGHRA and CDR2 is YSYEKL in the germline V gene. This CDR3 is built from 13 residues. The germline V and J ends were trimmed by 0 bases and 3 bases, with 3 bases remaining between them. In DNA form, the CDR3 reads TGCGCCAGCAGCCAAGATCCCAATCAGCCCCAGCATTTT. This translates into CASSQDPNQPQHF.

The chain links TRBV7-9 to TRBJ1-1; no clear D. This CDR3 has 13 residues. Germline CDR1 SEHNR, CDR2 FQNEAQ (reference sequence). Trimming removed 0 bases from V and 4 bases from J, with 6 bases in between. CDR3 sequence reads: CASSLAQSTEAFF. CDR3 coding DNA: TGTGCCAGCAGCTTAGCCCAGAGCACTGAAGCTTTCTTT.

This clonotype was seen more than once but under ten times. The chain has TRBV29-1 and TRBJ2-3, with 7 positions matching TRBD1. CDR3 length equals 13 residues. The junction had 2 bases not matched to a gene; V was cut back by 3 bases and J by 2 bases. Per the germline V gene, CDR1 is SQVTM and CDR2 is ANQGSEA. The CDR3 sequence is CSVDTGATDTQYF. The CDR3, as DNA: TGCAGCGTTGATACAGGGGCCACAGATACGCAGTATTTT.

The V and J genes are TRBV2 and TRBJ1-5; maybe TRBD1 (5 bases). The germline V and J ends were trimmed by 6 bases and 1 base, with 13 bases remaining between them. The CDR3 extends over 15 amino acids. Germline CDR1 is SNHLY and CDR2 is FYNNEI. The CDR3 bases are TGTGCCAGCAGAGCAGGGAAATTGAGCAATCAGCCCCAGCATTTT. It is translated as CASRAGKLSNQPQHF.

The V and J genes are TRBV3-1 and TRBJ2-5, with TRBD2 matching 7 bases. V was clipped by 8 bases and J by 3 bases; unmatched bases: 6. Germline values: CDR1 LGHDT, CDR2 YNNKEL (reference sequence). The CDR3 loop spans 13 amino acids. CDR3 nucleotide sequence: TGTGCCAGCGGACTAGACGTGGAAGAGACCCAGTACTTC. Residues: CASGLDVEETQYF.

This clonotype was seen only a few times. V gene TRBV6-5 combines with J gene TRBJ2-4; no firm D call. CDR1 and CDR2 from the germline V gene are MNHEY and SVGAGI. V was trimmed by 2 bases and J by 0 bases, leaving 17 bases between them. The CDR3 contains 18 residues. This CDR3 is CASSYPKERDQAKNIQYF. DNA of the CDR3: TGTGCCAGCAGTTACCCGAAGGAAAGGGATCAAGCCAAAAACATTCAGTACTTC.

This clonotype was counted only a few times. V gene TRBV5-1 combines with J gene TRBJ2-7; 13 bases fit TRBD2. This CDR3 contains 16 residues. The germline V gene encodes CDR1 SGHRS and CDR2 YFSETQ. V lost 2 bases and J lost 3; bases outside the gene matches: 5. CDR3 sequence reads: CASSLGLAGDVYEQYF. CDR3 nucleotides: TGCGCCAGCAGCTTAGGACTAGCGGGAGATGTCTACGAGCAGTACTTC.